This T cell receptor (beta chain) emerged from a study of blood T cell repertoires in COVID-19. Across the whole study: Acute and convalescent COVID-19 samples came from the United States, Italy and Spain.

Trimming took off 2 bases at V and 7 bases at J, with 9 bases between the two ends. The CDR3 runs 12 residues. CDR1 GTSNPN and CDR2 SVGIG come from the germline V gene (reference sequence). Data came from immunoSEQ multiplex PCR; TCRdb stores just in-frame clones and leaves some out. The sample shows about 200,000 clones, 80% of them seen only once. Sequencing was performed on PBMCs or T cells enriched from blood (not recorded which). This TCR was recovered from a middle-aged woman with acute COVID-19. The rearrangement uses TRBV30 and TRBJ1-5; D call uncertain. The CDR3 reads CAWSREQQPQHF. Written as DNA, the CDR3 is TGTGCCTGGAGTCGGGAGCAACAGCCCCAGCATTTT.